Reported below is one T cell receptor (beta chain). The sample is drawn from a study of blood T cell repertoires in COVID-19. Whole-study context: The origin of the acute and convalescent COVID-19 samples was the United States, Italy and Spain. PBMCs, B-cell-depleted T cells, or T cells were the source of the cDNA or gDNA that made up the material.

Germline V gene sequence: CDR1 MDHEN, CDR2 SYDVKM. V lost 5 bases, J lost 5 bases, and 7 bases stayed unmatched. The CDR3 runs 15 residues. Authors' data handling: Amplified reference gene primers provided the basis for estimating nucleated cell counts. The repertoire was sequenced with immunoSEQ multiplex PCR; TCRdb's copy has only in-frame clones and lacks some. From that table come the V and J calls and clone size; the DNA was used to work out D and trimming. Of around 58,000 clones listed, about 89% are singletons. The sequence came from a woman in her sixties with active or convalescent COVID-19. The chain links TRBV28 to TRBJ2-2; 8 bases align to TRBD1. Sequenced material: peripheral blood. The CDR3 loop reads CASSGQGAGTGELFF. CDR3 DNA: TGTGCCAGCAGTGGACAGGGTGCGGGAACCGGGGAGCTGTTTTTT.